This T cell receptor (beta chain) was sequenced during a study of Ad26.COV2.S vaccination and SARS-CoV-2 variants. This sample's treatment: about 20 received Ad26.COV2.S at low or high dose, single or two shots; about five received placebo; per-sample allocation not given. Day 63 after the first vaccine or placebo injection was the time point for sampling. A Boston adult aged 18-55 years was the donor. The CDR3 contains 11 residues. Trimming took off 5 bases at V and 0 bases at J, with 2 bases between the two ends. Per the germline V gene, CDR1 is GTSNPN and CDR2 is SVGIG (reference sequence). Method: immunoSEQ multiplex PCR; TCRdb's copy keeps in-frame clones and lacks some. The sample has roughly 700,000 clones, roughly 90% seen once; the top ten hold over 1.3%.

The sample in question was peripheral blood, obtained in a trial of Ad26.COV2.S vaccine versus placebo. The V call is TRBV30, the J call TRBJ1-3, with D unclear. The receptor comes from a person aged 18-65 years who received the Ad26.COV2.S COVID-19 vaccine or a placebo. CDR3 sequence: CAWHSGNTIYF. In DNA, the CDR3 is TGTGCCTGGCACTCTGGAAACACCATATATTTT.